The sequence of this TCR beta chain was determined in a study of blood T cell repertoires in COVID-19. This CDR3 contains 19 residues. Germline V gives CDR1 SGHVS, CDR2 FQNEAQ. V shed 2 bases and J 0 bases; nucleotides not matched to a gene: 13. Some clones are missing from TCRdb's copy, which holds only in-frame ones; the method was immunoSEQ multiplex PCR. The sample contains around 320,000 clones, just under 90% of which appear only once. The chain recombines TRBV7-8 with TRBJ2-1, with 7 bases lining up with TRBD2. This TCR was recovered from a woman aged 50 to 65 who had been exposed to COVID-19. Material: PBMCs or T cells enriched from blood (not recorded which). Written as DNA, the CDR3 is TGTGCCAGCAGCTTACGACCGGGGGGTTCCGGGGGCTCCTACAATGAGCAGTTCTTC. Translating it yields CASSLRPGGSGGSYNEQFF.